This T cell receptor beta chain emerged from a study of blood T cell repertoires in COVID-19 (dated by TCRdb to 2019 to 2021). At the level of the whole study: Samples covering the acute and convalescent phases of COVID-19 were provided by collaborators in the United States, Italy and Spain. The prospective study material was composed of cDNA or gDNA derived from T cells, B-cell-depleted T cells, or PBMCs. Nearly every sample came with metadata listing a de-identified subject ID, COVID-19 status, age in years and sex. Where available, HLA class I and class II types were taken from metadata supplied by the sample provider and were not determined by assay-based typing. The samples were drawn from two sources: the first 160 participants of the ongoing ImmuneRACE study, and some 1,300 subjects contributed by 6 global collaborators. Subjects who had been exposed to COVID-19, were actively infected with it, or had recovered from it provided the deeply sampled blood TCRbeta repertoires that made up the dataset. The repertoires were released in a freely available public database meant as a resource for research on the immune response to SARS-CoV-2.

For this clone: Its cognate antigen has yet to be identified. No much larger clonotype is one base removed from it; base qualities were not supplied.

TCRbeta CDR3 regions were amplified from genomic DNA using the immunoSEQ Assay, a bias-controlled multiplex PCR. From the authors' description of their analysis: Nucleated cell counts per sample were estimated from amplification of reference gene primers within the assay. Sequence reads were collapsed and filtered to measure the absolute abundance of every unique TCRbeta CDR3 rearrangement. Productive Simpson clonality was computed per sample as the square root of Simpson's diversity index over productive rearrangements. TCRdb obtained this table from immuneACCESS and retained in-frame rearrangements with V and J assigned. These tables miss some clones; where compared with another copy, unresolved V genes account for less than half of the shortfall, and the remainder is unexplained. The D gene and trimming were derived from the DNA, and the V and J assignments and clone size from that table. For this sample there are about 260,000 clones; roughly four fifths appear just once. The ten biggest clones cover about 1.9% of the sample.

On the study overall, not on this receptor specifically: How much clinical and demographic metadata was included differed by source and by participant, and the metadata was provided uncurated.

From the cysteine up to the phenylalanine, the CDR3 has a length of 15 residues. Only the CDR3 DNA stays, 45 bases, in frame from base 1. CDR1 and CDR2 were assigned from the germline V gene as SNHLY and FYNNEI. Clipping removes 11 bases from V and 4 bases from J, with 11 as the unmatched junction base count. Collaborating institutions collected whole blood in K2EDTA tubes following their own protocols. For TCRbeta analysis, collaborators shipped samples as frozen whole blood, isolated PBMCs, or DNA extracted from either of those sample types. Sample: peripheral blood. This sequence uses TRBV2 and TRBJ2-3; TRBD1 matches 11 bases in the middle. The sequence was collected from an elderly woman with acute or convalescent COVID-19. CDR3 sequence: CACMVDRGPPDTQYF. The DNA is TGTGCCTGCATGGTGGACAGGGGGCCCCCAGATACGCAGTATTTT.